This TCR beta chain was retrieved from a study of blood T cells in healthy people across ages (dated by TCRdb to 2014 to 2015). About the study as a whole: In model experiments, template switching captured about one uniquely barcoded TCR beta cDNA molecule for every two T cells. Using the same blood draw, the study looked at two additional independent replicas of 1 million unique cDNA reads for two donors, one aged 18 to 30 and the other aged 80 or older. Donors of different ages were randomly distributed across sequencing lanes to avoid experimental bias. Age-related changes in TCR beta repertoire diversity were measured in the study by deep sequencing normalized with unique cDNA molecular identifiers. The donors were divided into four age groups: young (average around 17 years), middle-aged (approximately 42), aged (about 62) and long-lived (about 79).

The method behind the library was 5' RACE. Sequencing instrument: Illumina HiSeq 2500. A second PCR of roughly 7 to 12 cycles was run with a J-beta primer mix and a sample-barcoded 5' primer. A template-switch 5' adaptor carrying 12 random nucleotides introduced a unique molecular identifier onto each TCR beta cDNA molecule. At least 2.5 million CDR3-containing paired-end reads were obtained from each sample. First-strand cDNA was synthesized from all RNA with the Mint cDNA synthesis kit, primed by a TRBC-specific oligonucleotide. All cDNA was treated with uracil-DNA glycosylase and then went through a first 18-cycle PCR with the universal primers M1SS and BC2_uni_R. The authors' pipeline ran thus. Each sample was normalized by randomly selecting 1 million high-quality reads, each carrying a distinct molecular identifier. Instead of being binned into consensus sequences, reads with shared molecular identifiers were discarded. MiTCR, run with a Q25 quality threshold and the strictest error-elimination algorithm, handled CDR3 identification, clonotype clustering and error correction. A nonparametric unseen species model using Euler transformation provided a lower-bound estimate of total TCR beta diversity. TCRdb's own reprocessing of the public reads used fastp at Q25 and MiXCR and kept productive beta chains. A single entry per CDR3 protein holds the most common genes and DNA from its merged rows. TCRdb's processing, not the authors' own work, is the source of the V and J calls. The sample contains more than 800,000 distinct CDR3 sequences, over 35% of them found a single time. Clones ranked in the top ten supply about 20% of the sample.

Broad study findings and their caveats: As age increased, observed TCR beta diversity per million T cells dropped in a roughly linear way, and a significant reduction was already evident by age roughly 40. Estimates of total diversity from one million sequenced T cells were regarded as lower bounds and underestimates. Conclusive comparison of naive and antigen-experienced compartments was prevented by the profiling of bulk unsorted PBMCs. The long-lived group showed more naive CD4+ T cells, fewer expanded clones and increased TCR diversity than the aged group, suggesting age selection. The CMV infection status of donors was not known, potentially confounding age-related changes in expanded clonotypes. The percentage of naive T cells measured by flow cytometry correlated strongly with observed TCR beta diversity.

CDR1 and CDR2, looked up from the germline V gene, are SNHLY and FYNNEI. Reading from cysteine to phenylalanine, the CDR3 counts 15 amino acids. Here the CDR3 DNA is all that survives: 45 bases in frame from base 1. V and J lose 1 base and 2 bases, and a span of 12 bases separates them. This clonotype appeared many times. Its antigen remains undetermined. Base-call qualities are not available, and no considerably larger clone is one nucleotide away. Systemically healthy Caucasian individuals from Russia, over 30 in total and aged roughly 6 to 95 years, were included as donors. Around 9.8 milliliters of peripheral blood were collected from each donor into EDTA-treated Vacutainer tubes. Ficoll-Paque density-gradient centrifugation was used to isolate PBMCs, with at least 7 million per sample. Total RNA was extracted from PBMCs with Trizol reagent, with at least 5 micrograms obtained per sample. For every donor, an aliquot of PBMCs went through flow cytometry to measure the percentages of naive CD45RAhigh/CD27high T cells.

Sequencing was performed on blood. The receptor's source is a woman aged 55-70 years in good health. The chain links TRBV2 with TRBJ2-7; matching of 6 bases hints at TRBD1 as the D gene. The encoded CDR3 is CASSEEAGETYEQYF. The DNA sequence follows: TGTGCCAGCAGTGAAGAAGCAGGGGAGACCTACGAGCAGTACTTC.